This T cell receptor beta chain was documented in a study of regulatory T cells in long-lasting Graves disease. In regard to this clonotype: Its antigen is not known. Its ends do not fully match the called genes, so a read error is possible.

Germline CDR1 is MRHNA and CDR2 is SNTAGT. The CDR3 is 15 residues long. Time point of the sample: persistent/refractory GD, antithyroid drugs over 5 years with positive TRAb. Extracted PBMC RNA gave rise to the TCR library. Patients came through an endocrinology department, and that department was in Xi'an, China. Study-level findings and limits: Newly diagnosed disease favored TRBV20-1 and TRBJ2-1 over persistent disease.

Building the TCR beta libraries relied on iRepertoire HTBI primers, and CDR3 regions underwent Arm-PCR. In the source study's methods: The identification of 62 TRBV and roughly 14 TRBJ segments was made across samples. One entry per CDR3 protein, called by TCRdb with MiXCR from the multiplex PCR reads. The V and J calls were determined by TCRdb, not by the authors. The sample includes about 460,000 distinct CDR3 sequences, about 20% of them seen just once. V and J are TRBV6-4 and TRBJ2-2; 10 bases map to TRBD2. Sequencing used peripheral blood mononuclear cells (PBMCs), obtained when the disease was refractory, from a patient treated with antithyroid drugs. This TCR was recovered from a female donor with Graves disease. The CDR3 bases are TGTGCCAGCAGTTACTCTATAGCGGGGGGCGGGGAGCTGTTTTTT. Amino acids: CASSYSIAGGGELFF.